The 15 T cell receptor beta chains listed next were all sequenced from one sample in a study of shared clonotypes between healthy human individuals (dated by TCRdb to about 2020). Library construction relied on the immunoSEQ multiplex PCR assay. TCRdb obtained this table from immuneACCESS and retained in-frame rearrangements with V and J assigned. These tables miss some clones; where compared with another copy, unresolved V genes account for less than half of the shortfall, and the remainder is unexplained. This sample comprises approximately 590,000 clones, 95% of them detected only once. 0.095% to 0.12% of the sample is held by the ten biggest clonotypes. For the CD8 naive samples, CD45RO-negative cells were positively selected for CCR7, yielding a CD45RA+CCR7+ population from which TemRA cells were excluded. The specimen sequenced was naive CD8+ T cells sorted from blood. What this sample's cell subset or site label stands for: CD45RA+CCR7+. The receptors stem from a woman aged 25-40 years in good health.

This chain links TRBV19 with TRBJ2-4; 12 bases align to TRBD1. This CDR3 has 15 residues. Losses at the gene ends were 3 bases for V and 6 bases for J; bases not matched to a gene: 3. Germline CDR1 is LNHDA and CDR2 is SQIVND (reference sequence). This CDR3 is CASSMGQGARNIQYF. CDR3 sequence (DNA): TGTGCCAGTAGTATGGGACAGGGGGCACGAAACATTCAGTACTTC.

This clone was counted a single time. The V gene is TRBV7-6, the J gene TRBJ2-2; 11 nucleotides align to TRBD2. With 3 bases clipped from V and 0 bases from J, the junction kept 9 bases outside the gene matches. The CDR3 consists of 19 residues. Looked up from germline, CDR1 is SGHVS and CDR2 is FNYEAQ. CDR3 nucleotide sequence: TGTGCCAGCAGCTTCCGGGGGACTAGCGGCTACGCGAACACCGGGGAGCTGTTTTTT. It translates to CASSFRGTSGYANTGELFF.

This clone has a handful of counts. This chain uses TRBV4-1 with TRBJ1-1; D is possibly TRBD1 (6 bases). V lost 8 bases, J lost 0 bases, and 7 bases lay in between. Germline-derived CDR1 and CDR2 are MGHRA and YSYEKL. CDR3 length: 12 amino acids. The DNA of the CDR3 is TGCGCCAGCGGACAGCTGAACACTGAAGCTTTCTTT. Translation gives CASGQLNTEAFF.

The chain links TRBV9 to TRBJ2-3; 7 nucleotides align to TRBD2. This CDR3 has 17 amino acids. The V and J ends lost 3 bases and 1 base, in that order; junction bases with no gene match: 11. In germline, CDR1 is SGDLS, CDR2 YYNGEE. In DNA, the CDR3 is TGTGCCAGCAGCGGACAACTGGGCGGGGGAGGCACAGATACGCAGTATTTT. Its translation is CASSGQLGGGGTDTQYF.

Points on this clone: Other DNA sequences in the same sample also yield this CDR3. The rearrangement links TRBV7-9 to TRBJ2-7; unclear D gene. The CDR3 has 11 residues. V lost 3 bases to trimming and J lost 0 bases, with 0 bases between them. Per germline, CDR1 SEHNR and CDR2 FQNEAQ (reference sequence). Written as DNA, the CDR3 is TGTGCCAGCAGCTTCTCCTACGAGCAGTACTTC. This gives the protein CASSFSYEQYF.

The chain couples TRBV13 to TRBJ2-7; TRBD2 aligns across 12 bases. The trim removed 0 bases at V and 2 bases at J, leaving 8 bases unmatched. The CDR3 is 18 amino acids. From germline, CDR1 is PRHDT and CDR2 FYEKMQ (reference sequence). The CDR3 sequence: CASSLGTGGLAGAYEQYF. The DNA for the CDR3 is TGTGCCAGCAGCTTAGGGACAGGGGGACTAGCGGGTGCCTACGAGCAGTACTTC.

This chain links TRBV7-9 with TRBJ2-3; 8 positions match TRBD2. This CDR3 comprises 16 residues. Germline CDR1 SEHNR, CDR2 FQNEAQ (reference sequence). Trimming at V came to 2 bases and at J to 5 bases, leaving 9 bases not matched to a gene. The CDR3 protein is CASSLTGREGKDTQYF. DNA of the CDR3: TGTGCCAGCAGCTTAACGGGCCGGGAGGGAAAAGATACGCAGTATTTT.

This chain uses TRBV7-9 with TRBJ2-1, with TRBD1 matching 9 bases. Germline CDR1 and CDR2: SEHNR and FQNEAQ (reference sequence). The CDR3 spans 19 residues. The junction had 14 bases not matched to a gene; V was cut back by 5 bases and J by 0 bases. CDR3 protein: CASSHPPGQGPSSYNEQFF. CDR3 coding DNA: TGTGCCAGCAGCCACCCGCCAGGACAGGGGCCTTCCTCCTACAATGAGCAGTTCTTC.

This chain uses TRBV27 with TRBJ2-1; D could derive from TRBD1 or TRBD2 (5 bases each). This CDR3 spans 15 amino acids. Per the germline V gene, CDR1 is MNHEY and CDR2 is SMNVEV (reference sequence). The V end was cut by 6 bases, the J end by 3 bases, with 15 bases between. Here the CDR3 DNA reads TGTGCCAGCAGGCTTGGGGGTCTGTTCTACAATGAGCAGTTCTTC. Its translation is CASRLGGLFYNEQFF.

The J gene is TRBJ2-1, the V gene TRBV7-2; TRBD1 agrees at 10 bases. CDR1 is SGHTA, CDR2 FQGNSA, per germline. The ends lost 1 base at V and 0 bases at J; junction bases unmatched: 9. This CDR3 has 19 amino acids. CDR3 DNA: TGTGCCAGCAGCTTAGGGACAGGGGGATATGGGAGCTCCTACAATGAGCAGTTCTTC. Its protein is CASSLGTGGYGSSYNEQFF.

The rearrangement links TRBV2 to TRBJ2-5, with D perhaps TRBD1 or TRBD2 (5 bases each). This CDR3 region has 15 residues. Germline loops: CDR1 SNHLY, CDR2 FYNNEI. V lost 4 bases to trimming and J lost 4 bases, with 16 bases between them. In DNA form, the CDR3 reads TGTGCCAGCAGTGCCCGGGACCCGAGGGGAGAGACCCAGTACTTC. It is translated as CASSARDPRGETQYF.

V and J are TRBV19 and TRBJ2-1; weak D call: TRBD2 (5 bases). Germline lookup yields CDR1 LNHDA and CDR2 SQIVND (reference sequence). The CDR3 has 17 residues. Trimming left V 6 bases short and J 4 bases short, with 22 bases between. The CDR3 DNA follows: TGTGCCAGTAGCCCACCCGCGGACTCCGAACTATACAATGAGCAGTTCTTC. Its translation: CASSPPADSELYNEQFF.

The count of this clone is one. The rearrangement joins TRBV2 to TRBJ2-7; D is unresolved. This CDR3 has 15 residues. From germline, CDR1 is SNHLY and CDR2 FYNNEI. V dropped 7 bases and J dropped 3 bases, with 19 bases sitting between them. The CDR3 DNA follows: TGTGCCAGCAAACCGAAAAGTCGGCTACTCTACGAGCAGTACTTC. Translated, it gives CASKPKSRLLYEQYF.

The chain is built from TRBV28 and TRBJ2-2, with 9 bases that match TRBD2. In germline, CDR1 is MDHEN, CDR2 SYDVKM. J gave up 5 bases and V 1 base, and 5 bases lay outside the gene matches. The CDR3 covers 16 residues. The CDR3 loop is CASSLLGGRGTGELFF. For the CDR3, the DNA is TGTGCCAGCAGTTTATTGGGCGGGAGGGGTACCGGGGAGCTGTTTTTT.

The chain carries TRBV5-8 and TRBJ1-2; 10 bases are a match to TRBD1. V gave up 4 bases and J gave up 8 bases; unmatched junction bases: 11. CDR3 size: 15 residues. Germline V lookup: CDR1 SGHTS, CDR2 YDEGEE. CDR3 DNA: TGTGCCAGCAGCGGCCCGGACAGGGGGGTACAGGGCTACACCTTC. It codes for CASSGPDRGVQGYTF. Using reference TRBV5-8 and TRBJ1-2 for the parts outside the CDR3, the full variable domain is EAGVTQSPTHLIKTRGQQATLRCSPISGHTSVYWYQQALGLGLQFLLWYDEGEERNRGNFPPRFSGRQFPNYSSELNVNALELEDSALYLCASSGPDRGVQGYTFGSGTRLTVV.